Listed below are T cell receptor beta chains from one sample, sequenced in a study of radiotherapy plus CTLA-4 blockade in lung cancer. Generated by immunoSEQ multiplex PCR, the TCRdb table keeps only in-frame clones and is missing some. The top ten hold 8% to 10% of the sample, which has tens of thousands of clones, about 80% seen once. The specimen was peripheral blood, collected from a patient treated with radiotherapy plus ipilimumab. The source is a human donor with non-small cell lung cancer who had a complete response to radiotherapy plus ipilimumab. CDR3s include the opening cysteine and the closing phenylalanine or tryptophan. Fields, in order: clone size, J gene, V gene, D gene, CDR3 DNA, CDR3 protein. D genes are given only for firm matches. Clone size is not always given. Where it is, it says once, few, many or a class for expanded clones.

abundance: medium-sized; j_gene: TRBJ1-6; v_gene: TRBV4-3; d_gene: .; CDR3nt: TGCGCCAGCAGCCAAGCTTCCCAGGGAGTGGACCCCCTCCACTTT; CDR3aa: CASSQASQGVDPLHF
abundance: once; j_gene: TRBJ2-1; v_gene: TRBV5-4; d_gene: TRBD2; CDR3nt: TGTGCCAGCAGGTCCGGGACTAGCGGGGGGCATGAGCAGTTCTTC; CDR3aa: CASRSGTSGGHEQFF
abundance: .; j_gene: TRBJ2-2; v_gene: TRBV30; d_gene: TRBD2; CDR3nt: TGTGCCTGGAGTCCAGGACTAGCGGGAGTCGGGGAGCTGTTTTTT; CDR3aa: CAWSPGLAGVGELFF
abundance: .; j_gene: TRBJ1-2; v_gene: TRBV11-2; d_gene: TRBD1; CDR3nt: TGTGCCAGCAGCTTAGATTCAGGGGGGCACCGTGTATATGGCTACACCTTC; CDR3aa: CASSLDSGGHRVYGYTF
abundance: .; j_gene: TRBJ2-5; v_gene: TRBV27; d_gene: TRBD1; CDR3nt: TGTGCCAGCAGTTTATCGCCGGGACAGGGCTGGGAGACCCAGTACTTC; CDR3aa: CASSLSPGQGWETQYF
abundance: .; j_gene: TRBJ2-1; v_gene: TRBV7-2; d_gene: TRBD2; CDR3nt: TGTGCCAGCAGCTCAACTTTAGCGGGGGGCTGGGAGCAGTTCTTC; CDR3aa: CASSSTLAGGWEQFF
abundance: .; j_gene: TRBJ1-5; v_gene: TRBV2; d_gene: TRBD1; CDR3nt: TGTGCCAGCAGTGCAGAGGGACAGGGTCAACAGCCCCAGCATTTT; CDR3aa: CASSAEGQGQQPQHF
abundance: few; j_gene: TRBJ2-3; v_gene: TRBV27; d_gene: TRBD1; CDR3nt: TGTGCCAGCAGTTTTCAACAGGGGTATACGCAGTATTTT; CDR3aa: CASSFQQGYTQYF
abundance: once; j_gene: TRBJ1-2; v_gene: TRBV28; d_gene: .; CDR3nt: TGTGCCAGCAGCCTTACCCAGGTCCACCCACTCTTC; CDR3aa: CASSLTQVHPLF
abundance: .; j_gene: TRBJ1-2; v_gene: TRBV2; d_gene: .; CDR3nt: TGTGCCAGCAGGCAGACCGGGACTCAAGGGTGGGGCTACACCTTC; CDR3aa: CASRQTGTQGWGYTF
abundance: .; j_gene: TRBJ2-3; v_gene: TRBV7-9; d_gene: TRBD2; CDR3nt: TGTGCCAGCAGCTTAGAACGGGGGGGCACAGATACGCAGTATTTT; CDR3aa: CASSLERGGTDTQYF
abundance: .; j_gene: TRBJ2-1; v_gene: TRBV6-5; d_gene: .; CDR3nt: TGTGCCAGCAGTTGGGAGAATGAGCAGTTCTTC; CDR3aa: CASSWENEQFF
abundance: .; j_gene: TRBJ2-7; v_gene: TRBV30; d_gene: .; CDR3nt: TGTGCCTGGAGTGTCTCAAACGAGCAGTACTTC; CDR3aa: CAWSVSNEQYF
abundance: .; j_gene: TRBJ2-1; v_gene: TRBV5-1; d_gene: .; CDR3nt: TGCGCCAGCAGCTTGGAAGGATATGAGCAGTTCTTC; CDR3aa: CASSLEGYEQFF
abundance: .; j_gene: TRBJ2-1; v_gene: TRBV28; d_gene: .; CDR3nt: TGTGCCAGCATAGCGTGGGGGACCTACAATGAGCAGTTCTTC; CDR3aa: CASIAWGTYNEQFF
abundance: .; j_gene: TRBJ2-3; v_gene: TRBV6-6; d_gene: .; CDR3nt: TGCGCCAGCAGTTCCCCGGGGACCACTACGGATACGCAGTATTTT; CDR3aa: CASSSPGTTTDTQYF
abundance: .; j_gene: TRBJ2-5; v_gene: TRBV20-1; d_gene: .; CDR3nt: TGCAGTGCTAAGTGGGGGGAAACCCAGTACTTC; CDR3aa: CSAKWGETQYF